The next 17 T cell receptor beta chains were all read from a single sample in a study of blood T cell repertoires in COVID-19. Profiling relied on immunoSEQ multiplex PCR, and the TCRdb table lists in-frame clones only, not all of them. The table shows 250,000 to 350,000 clones, with around 87% occurring only once. Source material: PBMCs or T cells enriched from blood (not recorded which). The source is a woman under 40 who had recovered from COVID-19.

J is TRBJ1-4 and V is TRBV30, with D unclear. This CDR3 is built from 14 residues. Trimming took off 0 bases at V and 8 bases at J, with 13 bases between the two ends. Per the germline V gene, CDR1 is GTSNPN and CDR2 is SVGIG (reference sequence). CDR3 nucleotides: TGTGCCTGGAGTGTATTGTCACGAGGGGAAAAACTGTTTTTT. This translates into CAWSVLSRGEKLFF. Drawing the rest from reference TRBV30 and TRBJ1-4, the complete variable domain is SQTIHQWPATLVQPVGSPLSLECTVEGTSNPNLYWYRQAAGRGLQLLFYSVGIGQISSEVPQNLSASRPQDRQFILSSKKLLLSDSGFYLCAWSVLSRGEKLFFGSGTQLSVL.

J is TRBJ1-1 and V is TRBV20-1; D unclear. Trimming removed 3 bases at V and 5 bases at J, with 16 bases between. Germline loops: CDR1 DFQATT, CDR2 SNEGSKA (reference sequence). The CDR3 runs to 14 residues. The CDR3 DNA sequence: TGCAGTGCTAGTGGTAGTTTTCTAATTACTGAAGCTTTCTTT. Translating it yields CSASGSFLITEAFF.

The chain joins TRBV7-8 to TRBJ1-1; D call uncertain. V lost 4 bases and J lost 0, with 6 bases in between. The CDR3 totals 13 residues. Germline CDR1 SGHVS, CDR2 FQNEAQ. CDR3 region: CASSSGMNTEAFF. The CDR3, as DNA: TGTGCCAGCAGCTCCGGGATGAACACTGAAGCTTTCTTT.

This sequence joins TRBV20-1 and TRBJ2-3, with D possibly TRBD2 on 5 matching bases. Germline V gene data show CDR1 as DFQATT and CDR2 as SNEGSKA (reference sequence). Trimming cost V 6 bases and J 5 bases, with 9 bases left between them. CDR3 length: 11 amino acids. In DNA form, the CDR3 reads TGCAGTGCAGGAGAGGGAGATACGCAGTATTTT. This codes for CSAGEGDTQYF.

This clone showed up just a few times. The chain carries TRBV7-6 and TRBJ1-4; D perhaps matches TRBD1 (5 bases). Germline V gene lookup returns CDR1 SGHVS and CDR2 FNYEAQ. The CDR3 has 15 residues. With 6 bases removed from V and 0 bases from J, the gap between germline ends came to 11 bases. The DNA of the CDR3 is TGTGCCAGCAGTCGACAGAGTGCAACTAATGAAAAACTGTTTTTT. Its translation is CASSRQSATNEKLFF.

The rearrangement uses TRBV28 and TRBJ1-2; the D gene is possibly TRBD1 (5 bases). Germline loops: CDR1 MDHEN, CDR2 SYDVKM. The V end lost 3 bases, the J end lost 5 bases, and 25 bases lay between the germline ends. The CDR3 length is 18 residues. In DNA form, the CDR3 reads TGTGCCAGCAGTTTCCCCCTGGCAGGGATGTGGGTACAGTATGGCTACACCTTC. Translated, it gives CASSFPLAGMWVQYGYTF.

This chain joins TRBV27 and TRBJ1-1, with D perhaps matching TRBD1 (6 bases). From germline, CDR1 is MNHEY and CDR2 SMNVEV (reference sequence). V shed 5 bases and J shed 6 bases, with 16 bases lying between them. The CDR3 totals 14 residues. The CDR3 DNA is TGTGCCAGCAGTACAAACAGGGTGGGCGCTGAAGCTTTCTTT. Its protein is CASSTNRVGAEAFF.

This rearrangement joins TRBV5-1 to TRBJ2-3; 11 bases agree with TRBD2. The CDR3 consists of 17 residues. The trim removed 2 bases at V and 0 bases at J, leaving 5 bases unmatched. The V gene's germline CDR1 is SGHRS and CDR2 YFSETQ. The CDR3 DNA reads TGCGCCAGCAGCTTAGCACTAGCGGGGGCTAGCACAGATACGCAGTATTTT. Translating gives CASSLALAGASTDTQYF.

This chain uses TRBV28 with TRBJ1-5, with 9 bases aligning to TRBD1. V was clipped by 4 bases and J by 5 bases; unmatched bases: 6. CDR1 and CDR2 from the germline V gene are MDHEN and SYDVKM. This CDR3 comprises 15 residues. CDR3 sequence reads: CASSWGQGLYQPQHF. In nucleotides, the CDR3 is TGTGCCAGCAGTTGGGGACAGGGACTTTATCAGCCCCAGCATTTT. Combining the CDR3 with reference TRBV28 and TRBJ1-5 gives the whole variable domain DVKVTQSSRYLVKRTGEKVFLECVQDMDHENMFWYRQDPGLGLRLIYFSYDVKMKEKGDIPEGYSVSREKKERFSLILESASTNQTSMYLCASSWGQGLYQPQHFGDGTRLSIL.

This clone occurred a few times. The chain employs TRBV4-1 and TRBJ2-2; D is perhaps TRBD1 (6 bases). Germline V lookup: CDR1 MGHRA, CDR2 YSYEKL. V was shortened by 1 base and J by 5 bases, with 14 bases between the two germline ends. CDR3 length: 16 residues. CDR3 bases: TGCGCCAGCAGCCAAGTACAGGGACCCAGAACCGGGGAGCTGTTTTTT. Translated: CASSQVQGPRTGELFF.

The count of this clone is one. This chain connects TRBV9 to TRBJ1-1; D is ambiguous. This CDR3 is built from 14 residues. The germline V gene encodes CDR1 SGDLS and CDR2 YYNGEE. The germline V and J ends were trimmed by 7 bases and 0 bases, with 13 bases remaining between them. CDR3 sequence: CASSRATMNTEAFF. CDR3 nucleotides: TGTGCCAGCTCGAGAGCGACCATGAACACTGAAGCTTTCTTT.

This chain joins TRBV6-5 and TRBJ2-3; 9 nucleotides align to TRBD2. The V and J ends lost 7 bases and 6 bases, in that order; junction bases with no gene match: 5. Per the germline V gene, CDR1 is MNHEY and CDR2 is SVGAGI. The CDR3 length is 13 residues. CDR3 nucleotide sequence: TGTGCCAGCACGCGGGGGGGCTTGGATACGCAGTATTTT. Protein: CASTRGGLDTQYF.

J is TRBJ1-2 and V is TRBV11-2; D is perhaps TRBD1 (6 bases). The V gene lost 4 bases and the J gene lost 3 bases, with 9 bases spanning the gap. Germline-derived CDR1 and CDR2 are SGHAT and FQNNGV. The CDR3 extends over 13 amino acids. CDR3 in amino acids: CASSSQGHYGYTF. CDR3 coding DNA: TGTGCCAGCAGCTCACAGGGTCACTATGGCTACACCTTC.

This clone was seen a single time. The chain joins TRBV2 to TRBJ1-2, with TRBD1 identical over 7 bases. Germline V gene sequence: CDR1 SNHLY, CDR2 FYNNEI. The junction had 15 bases not matched to a gene; V was cut back by 6 bases and J by 8 bases. The CDR3 is made up of 15 amino acids. CDR3 region: CASSADRVRSRGYTF. CDR3 nucleotides: TGTGCCAGCAGCGCCGACAGGGTGAGATCGAGAGGCTACACCTTC.

The chain carries TRBV19 and TRBJ2-2; D unclear. The CDR3 loop spans 14 amino acids. The germline V gene encodes CDR1 LNHDA and CDR2 SQIVND (reference sequence). Trimming removed 3 bases from V and 1 base from J, with 6 bases in between. CDR3 amino acids: CASSISQNTGELFF. For the CDR3, the DNA is TGTGCCAGTAGTATTAGCCAGAACACCGGGGAGCTGTTTTTT.

This rearrangement joins TRBV7-9 to TRBJ1-1, with D tentatively TRBD1 (5 bases). CDR1 and CDR2 (germline): SEHNR, FQNEAQ (reference sequence). Trimming took off 2 bases at V and 0 bases at J, with 7 bases between the two ends. There are 14 residues in the CDR3. The CDR3 sequence is CASSLPTVNTEAFF. The CDR3 nucleotides read TGTGCCAGCAGCTTACCGACAGTGAACACTGAAGCTTTCTTT.

The chain is built from TRBV10-3 and TRBJ2-1; 7 bases are shared with TRBD1. This CDR3 spans 15 amino acids. V lost 6 bases to trimming and J lost 6 bases; unmatched junction nucleotides: 11. Germline CDR1 reads ENHRY; CDR2 reads SYGVKD. CDR3: CAIRNTGVGTNEQFF. CDR3 DNA sequence: TGTGCCATCAGAAACACAGGGGTCGGGACCAATGAGCAGTTCTTC.